The present TCR beta chain was sequenced within a study of blood T cells in healthy people across ages. Whole-study context: Template switching retrieved approximately one barcoded beta molecule for each two T cells.

Regarding the study as a whole: Relative to aged donors, long-lived donors carried more naive CD4+ cells and displayed higher diversity. A roughly linear age-dependent decrease characterized TCR beta diversity per million T cells.

Germline V CDR1 and CDR2: MGHDK, SYGVNS. The germline V and J ends were trimmed by 9 bases and 7 bases, with 13 bases remaining between them. The CDR3 extends over 13 amino acids. A second PCR, run for roughly 7 to 11 cycles, used a sample-barcoded 5' primer plus a J-beta primer mix. TCRdb itself ran the 5' RACE reads through MiXCR, one entry per CDR3 protein. The table records about 1.4 million distinct CDR3 sequences, 45% to 70% of them present only once. As to this clonotype: Its specificity is not known.

This TCR was sampled from a man between 18 and 35 years old in good health. The V and J genes are TRBV25-1 and TRBJ1-6; D is undetermined. Source material: blood. The CDR3 loop is CASTAGGNSPLHF. CDR3 DNA: TGTGCCAGTACGGCGGGTGGAAATTCACCCCTCCACTTT.